One and the same sample provided the 2 T cell receptor beta chains below, sequenced in a study of Graves' ophthalmopathy and Graves' hyperthyroidism. The authors amplified TCR beta CDR3 regions from RNA transcripts. The authors performed first-round RT-PCR with HTBI primers and then a second-round multiplex PCR. In TCRdb, the multiplex PCR reads were re-called with MiXCR into one record per CDR3 protein. The sample has hundreds of thousands of distinct CDR3 sequences, approximately 15% seen once. Sequenced material: blood. Source of these receptors: a woman aged 25 to 39 with Graves' ophthalmopathy.

This clonotype was seen a handful of times. This chain connects TRBV27 to TRBJ2-7; weak D call: TRBD2 (6 bases). The germline V and J ends were trimmed by 8 bases and 0 bases, with 14 bases remaining between them. The germline CDR1 and CDR2 sequences are MNHEY and SMNVEV (reference sequence). The CDR3 contains 14 residues. For the CDR3, the DNA is TGTGCCAGCGCCATAGCGGTGGGCTCCTACGAGCAGTACTTC. It specifies CASAIAVGSYEQYF.

The gene calls are TRBV3-1 and TRBJ1-3; D call uncertain. Germline-derived CDR1 and CDR2 are LGHDT and YNNKEL (reference sequence). The CDR3 runs to 14 residues. V was trimmed by 1 base and J by 0 bases, leaving 4 bases between them. The CDR3 sequence: CASSQGPSGNTIYF. Written as DNA, the CDR3 is TGTGCCAGCAGCCAAGGACCCTCTGGAAACACCATATATTTT.